The 8 T cell receptor beta chains below all came from one sample that was sequenced in a study of shared clonotypes between healthy human individuals (dated by TCRdb to 2018 to 2020). Receptor libraries were prepared by the immunoSEQ multiplex PCR assay. TCRdb retrieved this table from immuneACCESS and kept in-frame rearrangements only. Not all clones are present; in checked studies, unresolved V genes account for under half, and no reason is known for the remainder. The sample table contains 450,000 to 600,000 clones; only one count was recorded for about four fifths of them. 10% to 15% of the sample comes from the top ten. Sample: PBMCs. The receptor set was obtained from a woman in her thirties or forties in good health. Some clones in this sample may be carry-over from other donors' samples.

This clone occurred many times. The V call is TRBV30, the J call TRBJ2-7; D is ambiguous. Germline V gene sequence: CDR1 GTSNPN, CDR2 SVGIG (reference sequence). Trimming removed 4 bases at V and 7 bases at J, with 20 bases between. The CDR3 is 14 residues long. DNA of the CDR3: TGTGCCTGGACGGTGATGAGGTTTCAAGGGGAGCAGTACTTC. It encodes CAWTVMRFQGEQYF.

A few counts support this clone. The junction differs from germline at one of its ends, possibly a read error. The rearrangement joins TRBV7-7 to TRBJ2-5; D unresolved. The length of the CDR3 is 14 residues. Looked up from germline, CDR1 is SSHAT and CDR2 is FNYEAQ (reference sequence). The CDR3 protein is CASSPGADGETQYF. Written as DNA, the CDR3 is TGTGCTAGCAGCCCCGGTGCGGACGGTGAGACCCAGTACTTC.

CDR3 protein: CASSSGLAGGNEQFF. CDR3 DNA: TGTGCCAGCAGCTCTGGACTAGCGGGAGGGAATGAGCAGTTCTTC. The chain uses TRBV7-8 and TRBJ2-1; 15 positions match TRBD2. Trimming took 4 bases from V and 7 from J; bases not matched to a gene: 2. The CDR3 covers 15 residues. CDR1 and CDR2 from the germline V gene are SGHVS and FQNEAQ.

The J gene is TRBJ1-5, the V gene TRBV27, with D perhaps TRBD1 (6 bases). CDR1 MNHEY and CDR2 SMNVEV come from the germline V gene (reference sequence). The CDR3 has 14 residues. Trimming removed 6 bases from V and 5 bases from J, with 14 bases in between. The CDR3 here is CASRRAGAHQPQHF. The CDR3 DNA reads as TGTGCCAGCAGAAGGGCAGGGGCGCATCAGCCCCAGCATTTT.

The chain is built from TRBV27 and TRBJ2-3; TRBD2 agrees at 11 bases. J was trimmed by 6 bases and V by 5 bases; bases with no gene match: 10. The CDR3 length is 16 residues. From germline, CDR1 is MNHEY and CDR2 SMNVEV (reference sequence). CDR3 sequence (DNA): TGTGCCAGCAGTCCCGGGACTAGCGGACGCGGCGATACGCAGTATTTT. The encoded protein is CASSPGTSGRGDTQYF.

This clone occurred a few times. This sequence joins TRBV6-1 and TRBJ1-1; a weak D match, TRBD1 (6 bases). CDR1 is MNHNS, CDR2 SASEGT, per germline. The CDR3 is 15 residues long. Trimming pared 5 bases from V and 3 bases from J, leaving 16 bases between. CDR3 coding DNA: TGTGCCAGCAGTCAATCCCAGGGGATATACACTGAAGCTTTCTTT. Residues: CASSQSQGIYTEAFF.

The CDR3 nucleotides are TGTGCCAGCAGTTTAAGAGGGGAATTAGCCAAAAACATTCAGTACTTC. Encoded protein: CASSLRGELAKNIQYF. This chain links TRBV28 with TRBJ2-4; tentatively, D is TRBD1 or TRBD2 (5 bases each). This CDR3 has 16 residues. From germline, CDR1 is MDHEN and CDR2 SYDVKM. Between the trimmed V and J ends, which lost 2 bases and 0 bases, there was a span of 11 bases.

V gene TRBV2 combines with J gene TRBJ1-4; 7 bases are shared with TRBD1. The V and J ends lost 5 bases and 0 bases, in that order; junction bases with no gene match: 6. There are 16 residues in the CDR3. Germline CDR1 reads SNHLY; CDR2 reads FYNNEI. CDR3 in amino acids: CASSSRQGATNEKLFF. For the CDR3, the DNA is TGTGCCAGCAGTAGCAGACAGGGAGCAACTAATGAAAAACTGTTTTTT.